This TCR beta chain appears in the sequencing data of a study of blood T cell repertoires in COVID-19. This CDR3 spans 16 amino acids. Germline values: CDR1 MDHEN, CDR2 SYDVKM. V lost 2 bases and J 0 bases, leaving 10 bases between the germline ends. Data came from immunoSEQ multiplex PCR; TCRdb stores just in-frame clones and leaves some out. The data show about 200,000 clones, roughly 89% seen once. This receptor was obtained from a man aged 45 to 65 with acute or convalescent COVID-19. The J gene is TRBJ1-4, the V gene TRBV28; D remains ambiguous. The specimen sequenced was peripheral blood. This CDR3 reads CASSLDTFSTNEKLFF. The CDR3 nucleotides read TGTGCCAGCAGTTTAGACACCTTCTCAACTAATGAAAAACTGTTTTTT.